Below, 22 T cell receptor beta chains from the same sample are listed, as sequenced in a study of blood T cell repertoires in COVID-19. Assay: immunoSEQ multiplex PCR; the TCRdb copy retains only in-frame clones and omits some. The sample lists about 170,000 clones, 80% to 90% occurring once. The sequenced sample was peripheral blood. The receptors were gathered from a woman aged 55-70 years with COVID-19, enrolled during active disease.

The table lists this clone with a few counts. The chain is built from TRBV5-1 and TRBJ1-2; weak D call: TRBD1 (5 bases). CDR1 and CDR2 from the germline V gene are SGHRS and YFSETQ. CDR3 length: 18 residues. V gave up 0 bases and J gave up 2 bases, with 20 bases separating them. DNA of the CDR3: TGCGCCAGCAGCTTGGCACCTATTCGACAGAGGAGAAACTATGGCTACACCTTC. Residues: CASSLAPIRQRRNYGYTF.

CDR3 region: CASSEGRPEKETQYF. The DNA for the CDR3 is TGTGCCAGCAGTGAAGGCAGGCCAGAAAAAGAGACCCAGTACTTC. The chain links TRBV2 to TRBJ2-5; the D is unclear. CDR1 and CDR2 (germline): SNHLY, FYNNEI. V lost 1 base to trimming and J lost 3 bases, with 12 bases between them. The CDR3 is made up of 15 amino acids.

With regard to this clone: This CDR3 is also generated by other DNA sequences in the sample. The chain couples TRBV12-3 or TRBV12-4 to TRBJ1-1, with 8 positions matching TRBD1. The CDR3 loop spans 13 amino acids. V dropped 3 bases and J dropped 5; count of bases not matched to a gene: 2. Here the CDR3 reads CASSFGQGTEAFF. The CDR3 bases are TGTGCCAGCAGTTTTGGACAGGGAACTGAAGCTTTCTTT.

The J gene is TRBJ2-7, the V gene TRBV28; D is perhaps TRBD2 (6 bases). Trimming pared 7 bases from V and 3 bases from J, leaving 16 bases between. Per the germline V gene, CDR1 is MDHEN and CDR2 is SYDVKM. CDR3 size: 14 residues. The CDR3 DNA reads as TGTGCCAGCACCCTGGGACTCATCAACTACGAGCAGTACTTC. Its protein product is CASTLGLINYEQYF.

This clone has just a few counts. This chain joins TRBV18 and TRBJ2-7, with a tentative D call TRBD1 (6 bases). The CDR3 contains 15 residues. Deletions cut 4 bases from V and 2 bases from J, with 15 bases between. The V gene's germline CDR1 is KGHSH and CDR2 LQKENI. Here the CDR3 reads CASSRTTGMAYEQYF. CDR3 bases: TGTGCCAGCTCACGCACGACAGGAATGGCCTACGAGCAGTACTTC.

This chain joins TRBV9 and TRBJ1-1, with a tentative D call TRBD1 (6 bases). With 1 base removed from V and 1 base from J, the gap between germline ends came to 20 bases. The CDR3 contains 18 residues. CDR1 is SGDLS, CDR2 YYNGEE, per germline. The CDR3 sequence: CASSVSDSLLRWNTEAFF. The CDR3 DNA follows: TGTGCCAGCAGCGTATCGGACAGCCTTTTACGGTGGAACACTGAAGCTTTCTTT.

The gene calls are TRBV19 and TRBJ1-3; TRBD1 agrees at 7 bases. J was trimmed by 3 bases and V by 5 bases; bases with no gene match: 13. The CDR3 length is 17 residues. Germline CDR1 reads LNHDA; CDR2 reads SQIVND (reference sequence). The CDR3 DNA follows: TGTGCCAGTAGTCTCACAAGGACAGGAGGACTTGGAAACACCATATATTTT. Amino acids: CASSLTRTGGLGNTIYF.

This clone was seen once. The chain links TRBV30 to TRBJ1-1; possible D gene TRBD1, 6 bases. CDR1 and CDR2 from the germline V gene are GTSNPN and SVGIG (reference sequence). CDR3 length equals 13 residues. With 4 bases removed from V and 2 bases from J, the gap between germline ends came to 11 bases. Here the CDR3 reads CAWITGFNTEAFF. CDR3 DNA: TGTGCCTGGATTACAGGGTTCAACACTGAAGCTTTCTTT.

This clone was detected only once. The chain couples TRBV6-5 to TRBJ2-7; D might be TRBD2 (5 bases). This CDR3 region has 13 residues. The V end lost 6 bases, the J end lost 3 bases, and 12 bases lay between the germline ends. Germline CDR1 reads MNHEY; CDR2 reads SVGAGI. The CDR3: CASSRGEHYEQYF. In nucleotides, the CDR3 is TGTGCCAGCAGCCGTGGGGAGCACTACGAGCAGTACTTC.

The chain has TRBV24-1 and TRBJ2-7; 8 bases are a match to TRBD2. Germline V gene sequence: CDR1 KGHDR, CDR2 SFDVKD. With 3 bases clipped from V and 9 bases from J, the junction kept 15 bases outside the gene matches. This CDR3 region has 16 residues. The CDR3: CATSDRGGDHPSWQYF. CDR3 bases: TGTGCCACCAGTGATCGGGGGGGGGACCATCCTTCTTGGCAGTACTTC.

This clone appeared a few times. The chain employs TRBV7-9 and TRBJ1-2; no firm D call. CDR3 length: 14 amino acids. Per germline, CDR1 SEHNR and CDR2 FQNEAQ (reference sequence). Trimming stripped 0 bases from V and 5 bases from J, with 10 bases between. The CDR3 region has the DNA TGTGCCAGCAGCTTAGCCCCCGGAGAATATGGCTACACCTTC. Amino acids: CASSLAPGEYGYTF.

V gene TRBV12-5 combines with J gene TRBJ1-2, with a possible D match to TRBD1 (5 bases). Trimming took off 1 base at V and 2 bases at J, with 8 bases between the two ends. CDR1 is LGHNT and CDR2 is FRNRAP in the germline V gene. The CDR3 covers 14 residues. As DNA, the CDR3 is TGTGCTAGTGGTTTGGGGGGCACCAACTATGGCTACACCTTC. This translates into CASGLGGTNYGYTF.

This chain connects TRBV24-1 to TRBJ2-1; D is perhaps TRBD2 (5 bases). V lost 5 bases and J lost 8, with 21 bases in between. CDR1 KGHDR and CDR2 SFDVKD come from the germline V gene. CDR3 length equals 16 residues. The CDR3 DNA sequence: TGTGCCACCAGTGGTGAGAAGCGGCAGAAGCGAGATGAGCAGTTCTTC. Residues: CATSGEKRQKRDEQFF.

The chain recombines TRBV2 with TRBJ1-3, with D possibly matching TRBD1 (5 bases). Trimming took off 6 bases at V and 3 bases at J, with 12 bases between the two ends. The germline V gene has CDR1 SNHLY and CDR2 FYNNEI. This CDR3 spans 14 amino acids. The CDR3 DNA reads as TGTGCCAGCAGCGACAGCTCCGGTGGAAACACCATATATTTT. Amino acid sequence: CASSDSSGGNTIYF.

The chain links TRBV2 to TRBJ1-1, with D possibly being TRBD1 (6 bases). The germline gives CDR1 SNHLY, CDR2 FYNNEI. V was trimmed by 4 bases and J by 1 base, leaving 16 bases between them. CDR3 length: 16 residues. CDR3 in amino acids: CASSGRGGLANTEAFF. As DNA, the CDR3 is TGTGCCAGCAGTGGACGGGGGGGCTTGGCGAACACTGAAGCTTTCTTT.

CDR3 sequence (DNA): TGTGCCAGCAGCCCCCGGGCAGCGGAGGGGTCCTCCTACGAGCAGTACTTC. As protein: CASSPRAAEGSSYEQYF. This chain links TRBV7-2 with TRBJ2-7; D might be TRBD2 (6 bases). V gave up 5 bases and J gave up 0 bases, with 20 bases separating them. This CDR3 is 17 amino acids long. CDR1 is SGHTA and CDR2 is FQGNSA in the germline V gene.

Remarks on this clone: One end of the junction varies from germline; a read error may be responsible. CDR3 loop: CASSALQGRGEQYF. CDR3 nucleotide sequence: TGTGCTAGCAGCGCCCTACAGGGTAGAGGCGAGCAGTACTTC. V gene TRBV7-7 combines with J gene TRBJ2-7, with TRBD1 as a possible D gene (6 bases). Germline assignment: CDR1 SSHAT and CDR2 FNYEAQ (reference sequence). This CDR3 contains 14 residues.

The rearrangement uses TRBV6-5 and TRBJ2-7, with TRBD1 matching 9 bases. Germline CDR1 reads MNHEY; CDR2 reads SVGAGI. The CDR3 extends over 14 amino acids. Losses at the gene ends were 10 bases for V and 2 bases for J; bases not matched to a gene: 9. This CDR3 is CATIRQGGAYEQYF. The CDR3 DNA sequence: TGTGCCACCATCCGACAGGGGGGGGCCTACGAGCAGTACTTC.

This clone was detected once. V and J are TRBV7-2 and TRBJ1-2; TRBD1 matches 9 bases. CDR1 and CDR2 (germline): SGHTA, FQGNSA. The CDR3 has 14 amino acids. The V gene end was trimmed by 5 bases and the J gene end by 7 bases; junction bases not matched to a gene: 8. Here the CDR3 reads CASSRPGTGFGYTF. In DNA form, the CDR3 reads TGTGCCAGCAGCCGCCCCGGGACAGGGTTTGGCTACACCTTC.

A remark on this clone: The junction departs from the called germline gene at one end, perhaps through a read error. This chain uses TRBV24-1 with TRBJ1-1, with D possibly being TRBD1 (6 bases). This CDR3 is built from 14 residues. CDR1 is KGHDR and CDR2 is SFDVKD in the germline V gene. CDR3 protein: CATRGRGLNTEAFF. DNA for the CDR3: TGTGCAACCAGGGGTCGCGGATTGAACACTGAAGCTTTCTTT.

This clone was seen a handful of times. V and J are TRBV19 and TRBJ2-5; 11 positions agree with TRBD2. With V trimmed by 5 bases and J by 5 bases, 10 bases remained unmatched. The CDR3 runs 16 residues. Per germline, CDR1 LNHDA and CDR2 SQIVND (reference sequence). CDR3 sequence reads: CASSALAGGFRETQYF. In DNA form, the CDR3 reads TGTGCCAGTAGTGCCCTAGCGGGAGGCTTTCGGGAGACCCAGTACTTC.

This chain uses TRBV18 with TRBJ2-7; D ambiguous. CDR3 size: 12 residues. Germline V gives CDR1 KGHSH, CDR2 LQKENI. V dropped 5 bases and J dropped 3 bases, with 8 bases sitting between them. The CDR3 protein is CASSANSYEQYF. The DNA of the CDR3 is TGTGCCAGCTCAGCCAATAGCTACGAGCAGTACTTC.